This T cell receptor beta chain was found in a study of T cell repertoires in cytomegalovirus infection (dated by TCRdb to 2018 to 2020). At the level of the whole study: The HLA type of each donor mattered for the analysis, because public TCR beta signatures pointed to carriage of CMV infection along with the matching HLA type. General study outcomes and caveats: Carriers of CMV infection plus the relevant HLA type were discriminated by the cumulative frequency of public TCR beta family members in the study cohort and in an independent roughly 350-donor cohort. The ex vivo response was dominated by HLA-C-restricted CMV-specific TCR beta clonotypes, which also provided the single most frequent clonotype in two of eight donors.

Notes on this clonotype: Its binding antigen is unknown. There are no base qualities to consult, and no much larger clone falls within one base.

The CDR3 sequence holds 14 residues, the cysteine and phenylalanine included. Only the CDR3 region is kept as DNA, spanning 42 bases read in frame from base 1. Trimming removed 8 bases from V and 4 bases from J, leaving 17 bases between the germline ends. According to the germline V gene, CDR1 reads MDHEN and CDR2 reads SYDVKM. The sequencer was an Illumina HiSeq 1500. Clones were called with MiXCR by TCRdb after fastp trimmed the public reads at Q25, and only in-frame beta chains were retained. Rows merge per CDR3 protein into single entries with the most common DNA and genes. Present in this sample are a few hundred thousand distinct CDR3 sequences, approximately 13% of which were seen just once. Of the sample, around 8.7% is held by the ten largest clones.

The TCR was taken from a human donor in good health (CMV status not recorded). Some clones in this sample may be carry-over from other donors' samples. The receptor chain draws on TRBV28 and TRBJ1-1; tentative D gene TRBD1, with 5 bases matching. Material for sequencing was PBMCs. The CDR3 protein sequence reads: CASSSRSGSTEAFF. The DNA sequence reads TGTGCCAGCTCGAGTCGGTCAGGGTCCACTGAAGCTTTCTTT.